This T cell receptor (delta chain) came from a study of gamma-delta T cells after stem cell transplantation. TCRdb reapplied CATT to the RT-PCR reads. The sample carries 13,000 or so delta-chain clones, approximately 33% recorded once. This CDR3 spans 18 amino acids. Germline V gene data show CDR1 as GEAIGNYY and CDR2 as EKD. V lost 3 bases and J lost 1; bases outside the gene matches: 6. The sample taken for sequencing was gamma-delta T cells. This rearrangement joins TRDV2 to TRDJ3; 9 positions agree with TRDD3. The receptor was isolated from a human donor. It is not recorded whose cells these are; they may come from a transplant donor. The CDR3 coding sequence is TGTGCCTGTGACGGTCTTACTGGGGGATCCTGGGACACCCGACAGATGTTTTTC. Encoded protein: CACDGLTGGSWDTRQMFF.